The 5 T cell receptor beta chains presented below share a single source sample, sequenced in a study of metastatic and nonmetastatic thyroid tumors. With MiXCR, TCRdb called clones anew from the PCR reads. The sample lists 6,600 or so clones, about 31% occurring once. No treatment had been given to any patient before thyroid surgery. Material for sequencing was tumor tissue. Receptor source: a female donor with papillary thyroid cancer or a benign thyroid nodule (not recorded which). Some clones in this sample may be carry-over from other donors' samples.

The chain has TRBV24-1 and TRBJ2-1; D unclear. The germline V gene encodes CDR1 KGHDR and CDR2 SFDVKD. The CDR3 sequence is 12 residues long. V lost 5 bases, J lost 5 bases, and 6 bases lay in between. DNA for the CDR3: TGTGCCACCAGTGGTTATAACAATGAGCAGTTCTTC. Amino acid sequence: CATSGYNNEQFF.

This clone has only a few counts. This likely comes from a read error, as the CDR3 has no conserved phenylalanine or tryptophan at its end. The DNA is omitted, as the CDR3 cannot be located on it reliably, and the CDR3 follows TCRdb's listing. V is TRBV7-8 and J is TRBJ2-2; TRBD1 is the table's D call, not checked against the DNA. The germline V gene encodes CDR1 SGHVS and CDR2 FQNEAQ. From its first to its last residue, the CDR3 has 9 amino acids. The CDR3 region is CASSLAAGT.

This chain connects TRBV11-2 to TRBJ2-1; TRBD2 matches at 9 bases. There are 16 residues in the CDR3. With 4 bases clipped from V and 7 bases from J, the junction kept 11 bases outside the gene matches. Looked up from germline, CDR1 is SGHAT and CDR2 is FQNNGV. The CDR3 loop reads CASSSPTSGYQNEQFF. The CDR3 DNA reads TGTGCCAGCAGCTCCCCTACTAGCGGGTATCAGAATGAGCAGTTCTTC.

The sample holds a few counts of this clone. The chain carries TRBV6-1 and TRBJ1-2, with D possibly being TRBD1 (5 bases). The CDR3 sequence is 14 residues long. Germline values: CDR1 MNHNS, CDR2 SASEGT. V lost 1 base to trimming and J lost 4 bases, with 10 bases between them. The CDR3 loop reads CASSEGRVGYGYTF. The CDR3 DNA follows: TGTGCCAGCAGTGAAGGCAGGGTCGGCTATGGCTACACCTTC.

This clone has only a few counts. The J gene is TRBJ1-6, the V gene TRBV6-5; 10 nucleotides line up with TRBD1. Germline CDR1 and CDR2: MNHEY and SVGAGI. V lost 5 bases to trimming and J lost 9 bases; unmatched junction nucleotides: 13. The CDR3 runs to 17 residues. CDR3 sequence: CASSLTMPGQGISPLHF. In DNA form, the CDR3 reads TGTGCCAGCAGTCTTACAATGCCGGGACAGGGGATTTCACCCCTCCACTTT.